The rows below give T cell receptor beta chains drawn from one sample of a study of T cell responses to AZD1222 COVID-19 vaccine. Clones were read by immunoSEQ multiplex PCR, and TCRdb kept only the in-frame ones, dropping some. The table has 90,000 to 110,000 clones, around 93% seen once; the top ten hold approximately 7.9%. Source: peripheral blood, taken on day 0 of AZD1222 vaccination. Every receptor here comes from an adult in good health. Each CDR3 is given with its conserved first and last residue. The D gene is left open where the match is weak. The size entry is marked missing in some rows and otherwise reads once, few, many or a size class.

TRBJ1-2 TRBV12-5 . TRBD1 CASGLSPGTGDNGGYTF TGTGCTAGTGGTTTGTCACCCGGGACAGGGGATAATGGTGGCTACACCTTC
TRBJ1-3 TRBV4-3 . . CASSQDRVGYSGNTIYF TGCGCCAGCAGCCAAGATCGGGTGGGTTACTCTGGAAACACCATATATTTT
TRBJ1-4 TRBV5-1 . TRBD1 CASSLEGQGNEKLFF TGCGCCAGCAGCTTGGAGGGACAGGGTAATGAAAAACTGTTTTTT
TRBJ2-7 TRBV27 . . CASSLWGGDGEAYEQYF TGTGCCAGCAGTTTATGGGGTGGAGACGGGGAAGCCTACGAGCAGTACTTC
TRBJ1-5 TRBV10-2 once . CASSNQHQPQHF TGCGCCAGCAGTAACCAACATCAGCCCCAGCATTTT
TRBJ1-1 TRBV6-5 few . CASSLQGRAEAFF TGTGCCAGCAGTCTCCAGGGGAGGGCTGAAGCTTTCTTT
TRBJ2-1 TRBV19 . . CASTPEGQPYNEQFF TGTGCCAGTACCCCGGAGGGACAGCCCTACAATGAGCAGTTCTTC
TRBJ1-3 TRBV5-1 . . CASSFNGRQPGNTIYF TGCGCCAGCAGCTTTAATGGACGGCAGCCTGGAAACACCATATATTTT
TRBJ2-2 TRBV7-9 . . CASSLVGGGELFF TGTGCCAGCAGCTTAGTGGGAGGCGGGGAGCTGTTTTTT
TRBJ2-5 TRBV4-2 . . CASSPMGLEEETQYF TGTGCCAGCAGCCCCATGGGGCTTGAGGAAGAGACCCAGTACTTC
TRBJ2-7 TRBV30 . . CAWSVGLSGAYEQYF TGTGCCTGGAGTGTAGGACTAAGCGGTGCCTACGAGCAGTACTTC
TRBJ1-5 TRBV6-1 once . CASSEVGNNQPQHF TGTGCCAGCAGTGAAGTGGGGAACAATCAGCCCCAGCATTTT
TRBJ2-1 TRBV6-5 once TRBD2 CASSYSLAGYNEQFF TGTGCCAGCAGTTACTCCCTAGCGGGCTACAATGAGCAGTTCTTC
TRBJ1-2 TRBV30 . . CAWSVWPPSGYGYTF TGTGCCTGGAGTGTATGGCCCCCGAGTGGGTATGGCTACACCTTC
TRBJ2-6 TRBV6-2/TRBV6-3 few . CASSYPAFFGSTGANVLTF TGTGCCAGCAGTTACCCGGCATTCTTTGGATCTACTGGGGCCAACGTCCTGACTTTC
TRBJ2-1 TRBV9 . TRBD2 CASSAGLAGIYNEQFF TGTGCCAGCAGCGCCGGACTAGCGGGGATTTACAATGAGCAGTTCTTC
TRBJ2-5 TRBV15 . . CATSRDTGVGMGETQYF TGTGCCACCAGCAGAGATACGGGCGTAGGGATGGGAGAGACCCAGTACTTC
TRBJ1-3 TRBV7-2 . . CASSSQGLGNTIYF TGTGCCAGCAGCTCACAGGGACTCGGAAACACCATATATTTT
TRBJ2-1 TRBV15 . . CATSRIFDEQFF TGTGCCACCAGCAGAATCTTCGATGAGCAGTTCTTC
TRBJ1-1 TRBV12-3/TRBV12-4 once . CASSLAPKGGAFF TGTGCCAGCAGTTTAGCTCCAAAGGGGGGAGCTTTCTTT
TRBJ2-7 TRBV11-2 few . CASSLDRTEQYF TGTGCCAGCAGCTTAGATAGGACAGAGCAGTACTTC
TRBJ1-1 TRBV5-1 . . CASSPGTVDTEAFF TGCGCCAGCAGTCCCGGGACGGTTGACACTGAAGCTTTCTTT
TRBJ2-6 TRBV21-1 . . CASSKVLPGGIIDSGANVLTF TGTGCCAGCAGCAAAGTCCTACCTGGGGGGATAATTGACTCTGGGGCCAACGTCCTGACTTTC
TRBJ1-3 TRBV4-3 . . CASSQEMSLGAGNTIYF TGCGCCAGCAGCCAAGAAATGTCATTGGGAGCAGGAAACACCATATATTTT
TRBJ1-1 TRBV27 . . CASSGTVNTEAFF TGTGCCAGCAGTGGGACGGTGAACACTGAAGCTTTCTTT
TRBJ1-2 TRBV7-2 . . CASSAGTAPNYGYTF TGTGCCAGCAGCGCAGGAACAGCTCCTAACTATGGCTACACCTTC
TRBJ2-2 TRBV27 . . CASSPDSTGELFF TGTGCCAGCAGTCCTGACAGCACCGGGGAGCTGTTTTTT
TRBJ1-6 TRBV9 . . CASSGGAGSPLHF TGTGCCAGCAGCGGGGGGGCCGGCTCACCCCTCCACTTT
TRBJ1-1 TRBV12-3/TRBV12-4 once . CASSYSGTEAFF TGTGCCAGCAGCTACTCCGGGACAGAAGCTTTCTTT
TRBJ1-2 TRBV29-1 . . CSVAAGINYGYTF TGCAGCGTTGCGGCAGGGATTAACTATGGCTACACCTTC
TRBJ2-1 TRBV6-5 . . CASSYFGPSSYNEQFF TGTGCCAGCAGTTATTTCGGACCGAGCTCCTACAATGAGCAGTTCTTC
TRBJ2-1 TRBV9 . TRBD2 CASSVGVRGSGSLHNEQFF TGTGCCAGCAGCGTAGGAGTGAGGGGCAGCGGGAGCCTCCACAATGAGCAGTTCTTC
TRBJ1-5 TRBV19 . TRBD1 CASSTGGWNRGSNQPQHF TGTGCCAGTAGTACTGGGGGATGGAACAGGGGAAGCAATCAGCCCCAGCATTTT
TRBJ2-4 TRBV7-8 . . CASSLPSYGTLAKNIQYF TGTGCCAGCAGCTTACCCAGTTACGGAACCCTAGCCAAAAACATTCAGTACTTC
TRBJ2-3 TRBV18 once . CASSQGMASVSDTQYF TGTGCCAGCTCACAGGGAATGGCTAGCGTCTCAGATACGCAGTATTTT
TRBJ2-3 TRBV4-3 few . CASSQERLDTQYF TGCGCCAGCAGCCAAGAACGACTAGACACGCAGTATTTT
TRBJ1-6 TRBV12-5 once . CASGLVHNSPLHF TGTGCTAGTGGTTTGGTACATAATTCACCCCTCCACTTT
TRBJ2-7 TRBV6-2/TRBV6-3 . . CASSYTVEQYF TGTGCCAGCAGTTATACGGTCGAGCAGTACTTC
TRBJ2-5 TRBV6-5 . TRBD1 CASSYSGTEKTQYF TGTGCCAGCAGTTACTCGGGGACAGAAAAGACCCAGTACTTC
TRBJ1-5 TRBV7-8 . . CASSLWVGVGAQPQHF TGTGCCAGCAGCTTATGGGTGGGGGTCGGGGCGCAGCCCCAGCATTTT
TRBJ1-1 TRBV4-3 . . CASSQEGRPNTEAFF TGCGCCAGCAGCCAAGAAGGTCGGCCGAACACTGAAGCTTTCTTT
TRBJ1-3 TRBV18 . . CASSPIQNSGNTIYF TGTGCCAGCTCACCAATACAGAACTCTGGAAACACCATATATTTT
TRBJ1-5 TRBV2 . . CASSGTEYQPQHF TGTGCCAGCAGTGGGACCGAGTATCAGCCCCAGCATTTT
TRBJ2-1 TRBV27 . . CASSFAGHYNEQFF TGTGCCAGCAGTTTTGCGGGGCACTACAATGAGCAGTTCTTC
TRBJ2-1 TRBV14 . TRBD2 CASSALAGGPSEQFF TGTGCCAGCAGCGCCTTGGCGGGAGGGCCTAGTGAGCAGTTCTTC
TRBJ1-6 TRBV5-4 . . CASSLAQGNSPLHF TGTGCCAGCAGCTTGGCACAGGGTAATTCACCCCTCCACTTT